These T cell receptor beta chains were read from a single sample in a study of blood T cell repertoires in COVID-19. Measured with immunoSEQ multiplex PCR; TCRdb has only the in-frame clones, and not every one. The data hold tens of thousands of clones, with almost 85% observed a single time. Source material: peripheral blood. Receptors originate from a man aged 60 to 75 with acute or convalescent COVID-19. The CDR3 runs from the conserved cysteine through the conserved F or W. A D gene is named only where the DNA matches it firmly. Clone sizes are given selectively: once, few, many, or a class where the clone is expanded.

CDR3nt,CDR3aa,abundance,len,j_gene,v_gene,d_gene
TGTGCCTGGCAGATCAGAGACGGGAACTATGGCTACACCTTC,CAWQIRDGNYGYTF,once,14,TRBJ1-2,TRBV30,NA
TGTGCCAGCAGGTCACAGGGGCCTCCAGATACGCAGTATTTT,CASRSQGPPDTQYF,NA,14,TRBJ2-3,TRBV6-5,TRBD1
TGTGCCAGTAGTATAGGGCAGGGGACTCAGCCCCAGCATTTT,CASSIGQGTQPQHF,once,14,TRBJ1-5,TRBV19,NA
TGTGCCAGCAGTTCGGGGGGGCAGGGAAACGAAAAACTGTTTTTT,CASSSGGQGNEKLFF,NA,15,TRBJ1-4,TRBV27,NA
TGTGCCAGCTTCCTTACCGGCACTGAAGCTTTCTTT,CASFLTGTEAFF,NA,12,TRBJ1-1,TRBV6-6,NA
TGTGCCACACTTCGGAGAAACTATGGCTACACCTTC,CATLRRNYGYTF,NA,12,TRBJ1-2,TRBV28,NA
TGTGCTAGCAGACAGGAGACGACCCAGTACTTC,CASRQETTQYF,NA,11,TRBJ2-5,TRBV7-7,NA
TGTGCCAGCAGCCGAACAGGTCCCTACGAGCAGTACTTC,CASSRTGPYEQYF,NA,13,TRBJ2-7,TRBV7-8,NA
TGTGCCAGCAGCGCCAAAGGGGCGCCAGATACGCAGTATTTT,CASSAKGAPDTQYF,few,14,TRBJ2-3,TRBV9,NA
TGTGCCAGCAGTGACCGGGCGGGAGGGCCCTACAATGAGCAGTTCTTC,CASSDRAGGPYNEQFF,NA,16,TRBJ2-1,TRBV6-1,TRBD2
TGCGCCAGCAGCTTGGTCGCGGGGATGAACACTGAAGCTTTCTTT,CASSLVAGMNTEAFF,once,15,TRBJ1-1,TRBV5-1,NA
TGTGCCATTGCTAAAGAGCGGGAGTTCAATGAGCAGTTCTTC,CAIAKEREFNEQFF,NA,14,TRBJ2-1,TRBV10-3,TRBD2
TGTGCCAGCAGCCAAGACGACATCGAAGCTTTCTTT,CASSQDDIEAFF,NA,12,TRBJ1-1,TRBV4-2,NA
TGTGCCAGTAGTGACATGTATAGTAACTATGGCTACACCTTC,CASSDMYSNYGYTF,NA,14,TRBJ1-2,TRBV19,NA
TGCGCCAGCAGCTTGAACAGGGGTGTCATGAACACTGAAGCTTTCTTT,CASSLNRGVMNTEAFF,NA,16,TRBJ1-1,TRBV5-1,TRBD1
TGTGCCAGCAGTCCTAACGACAGGGGGCGCTTTCAGCCCCAGCATTTT,CASSPNDRGRFQPQHF,NA,16,TRBJ1-5,TRBV28,TRBD1
TGCGCCAGCAGCTTCTCAGGCGATTTAGGAAACACCATATATTTT,CASSFSGDLGNTIYF,NA,15,TRBJ1-3,TRBV5-1,NA
TGTGCCAGCAGTACCGGAGACAGGGCCTATGGCTACACCTTC,CASSTGDRAYGYTF,NA,14,TRBJ1-2,TRBV27,TRBD1
TGTGCCAGCAGCCAAGACGGGGAACCGATAAATTCCTACGAGCAGTACTTC,CASSQDGEPINSYEQYF,NA,17,TRBJ2-7,TRBV3-1/TRBV3-2,NA
TGCGCCAGCAGCCAAGGAATGGGAGGGGAGACCCAGTACTTC,CASSQGMGGETQYF,NA,14,TRBJ2-5,TRBV4-3,TRBD2
TGTGCCAGCAGCGCGGGCCCTAGCGAAGATACGCAGTATTTT,CASSAGPSEDTQYF,NA,14,TRBJ2-3,TRBV9,NA
TGTGCCAGCAGGCCTGGGACAGGGGGCGGCTACGAGCAGTACTTC,CASRPGTGGGYEQYF,once,15,TRBJ2-7,TRBV28,TRBD1